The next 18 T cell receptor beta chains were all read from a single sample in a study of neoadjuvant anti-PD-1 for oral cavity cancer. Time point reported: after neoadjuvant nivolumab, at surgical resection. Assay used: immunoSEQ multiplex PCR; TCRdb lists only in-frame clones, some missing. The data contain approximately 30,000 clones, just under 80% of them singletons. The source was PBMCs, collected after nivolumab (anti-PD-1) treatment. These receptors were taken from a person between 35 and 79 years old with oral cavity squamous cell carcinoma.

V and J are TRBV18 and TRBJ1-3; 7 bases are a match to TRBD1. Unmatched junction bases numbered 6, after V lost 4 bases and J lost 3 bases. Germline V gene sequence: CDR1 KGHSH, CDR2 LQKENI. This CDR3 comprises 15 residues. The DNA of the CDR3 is TGTGCCAGCTCACATGGGACAGACCGTGGAAACACCATATATTTT. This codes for CASSHGTDRGNTIYF.

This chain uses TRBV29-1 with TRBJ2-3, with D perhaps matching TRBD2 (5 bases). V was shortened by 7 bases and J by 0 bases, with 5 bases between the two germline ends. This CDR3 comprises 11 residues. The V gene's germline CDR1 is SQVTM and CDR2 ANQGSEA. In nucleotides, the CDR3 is TGCAGCGGGACTAGCACAGATACGCAGTATTTT. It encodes CSGTSTDTQYF.

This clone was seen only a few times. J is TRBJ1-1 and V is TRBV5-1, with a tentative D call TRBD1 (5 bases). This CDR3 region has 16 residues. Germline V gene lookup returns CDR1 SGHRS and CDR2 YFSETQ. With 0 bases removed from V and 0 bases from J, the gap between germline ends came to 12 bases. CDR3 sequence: CASSLGSGQLNTEAFF. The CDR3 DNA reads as TGCGCCAGCAGCTTGGGATCGGGGCAGTTGAACACTGAAGCTTTCTTT.

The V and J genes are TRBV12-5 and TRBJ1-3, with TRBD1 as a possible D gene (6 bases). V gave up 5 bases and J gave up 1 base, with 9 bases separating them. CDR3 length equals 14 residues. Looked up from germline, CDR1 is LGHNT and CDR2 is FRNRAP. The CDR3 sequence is CASGDQGSGNTIYF. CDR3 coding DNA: TGTGCTAGTGGTGATCAGGGGTCTGGAAACACCATATATTTT.

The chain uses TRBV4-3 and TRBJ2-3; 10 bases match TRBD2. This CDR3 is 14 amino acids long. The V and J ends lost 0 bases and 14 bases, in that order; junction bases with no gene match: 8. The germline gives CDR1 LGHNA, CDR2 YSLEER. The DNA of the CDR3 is TGCGCCAGCAGCCAAGAGGCCCTAGCGGGGGTAAGGTATTTT. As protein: CASSQEALAGVRYF.

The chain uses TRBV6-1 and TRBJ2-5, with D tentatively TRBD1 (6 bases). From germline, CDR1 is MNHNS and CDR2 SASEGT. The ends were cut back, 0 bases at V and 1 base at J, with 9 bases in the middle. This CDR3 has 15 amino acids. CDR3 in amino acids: CASSEAGGSQETQYF. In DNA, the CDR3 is TGTGCCAGCAGTGAAGCTGGGGGCTCCCAAGAGACCCAGTACTTC.

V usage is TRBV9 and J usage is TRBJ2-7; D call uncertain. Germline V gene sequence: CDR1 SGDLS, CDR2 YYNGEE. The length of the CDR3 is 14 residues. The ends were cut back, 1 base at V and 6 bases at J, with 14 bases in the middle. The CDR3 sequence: CASSVRAVPREQYF. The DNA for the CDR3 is TGTGCCAGCAGCGTAAGGGCAGTCCCCCGCGAGCAGTACTTC. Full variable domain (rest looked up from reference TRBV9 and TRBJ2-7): DSGVTQTPKHLITATGQRVTLRCSPRSGDLSVYWYQQSLDQGLQFLIQYYNGEERAKGNILERFSAQQFPDLHSELNLSSLELGDSALYFCASSVRAVPREQYFGPGTRLTVT.

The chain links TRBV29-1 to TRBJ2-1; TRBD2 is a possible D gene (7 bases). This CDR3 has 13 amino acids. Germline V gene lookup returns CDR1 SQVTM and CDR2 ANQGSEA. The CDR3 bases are TGCACCGCGGGGAGGGCAGGGGTGGGTGAGCAGTTCTTC. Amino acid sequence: CTAGRAGVGEQFF.

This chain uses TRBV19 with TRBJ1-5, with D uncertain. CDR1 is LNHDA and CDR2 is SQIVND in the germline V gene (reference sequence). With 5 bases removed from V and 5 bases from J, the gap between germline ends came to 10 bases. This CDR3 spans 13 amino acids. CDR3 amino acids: CASSGQAYQPQHF. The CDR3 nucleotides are TGTGCCAGTAGTGGCCAGGCCTATCAGCCCCAGCATTTT. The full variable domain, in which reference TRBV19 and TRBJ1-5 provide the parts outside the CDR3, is DGGITQSPKYLFRKEGQNVTLSCEQNLNHDAMYWYRQDPGQGLRLIYYSQIVNDFQKGDIAEGYSVSREKKESFPLTVTSAQKNPTAFYLCASSGQAYQPQHFGDGTRLSIL.

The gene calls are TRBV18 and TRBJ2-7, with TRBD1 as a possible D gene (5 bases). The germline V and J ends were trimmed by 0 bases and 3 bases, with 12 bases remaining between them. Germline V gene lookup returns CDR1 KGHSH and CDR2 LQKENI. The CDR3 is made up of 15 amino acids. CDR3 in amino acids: CASSPPEGQGYEQYF. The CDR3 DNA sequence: TGTGCCAGCTCACCACCTGAAGGGCAGGGCTACGAGCAGTACTTC.

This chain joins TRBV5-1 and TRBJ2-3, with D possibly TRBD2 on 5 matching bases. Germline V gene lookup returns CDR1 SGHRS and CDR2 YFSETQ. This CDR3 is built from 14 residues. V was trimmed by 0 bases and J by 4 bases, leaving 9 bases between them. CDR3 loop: CASSLVGSADTQYF. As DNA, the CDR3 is TGCGCCAGCAGCTTGGTGGGGAGCGCAGATACGCAGTATTTT.

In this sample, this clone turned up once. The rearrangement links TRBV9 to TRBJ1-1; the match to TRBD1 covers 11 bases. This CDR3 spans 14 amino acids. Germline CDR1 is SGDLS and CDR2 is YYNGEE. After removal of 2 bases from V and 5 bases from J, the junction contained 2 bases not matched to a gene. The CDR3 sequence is CASSVGQGGTEAFF. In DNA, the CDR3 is TGTGCCAGCAGCGTGGGACAGGGGGGGACTGAAGCTTTCTTT.

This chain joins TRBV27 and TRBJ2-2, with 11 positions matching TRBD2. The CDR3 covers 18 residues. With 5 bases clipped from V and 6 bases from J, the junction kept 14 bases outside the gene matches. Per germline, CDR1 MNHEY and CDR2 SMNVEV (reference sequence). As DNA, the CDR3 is TGTGCCAGCAGTCCCTCCGGTAGCGGGGGGGCTAGCCCCGGGGAGCTGTTTTTT. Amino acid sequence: CASSPSGSGGASPGELFF.

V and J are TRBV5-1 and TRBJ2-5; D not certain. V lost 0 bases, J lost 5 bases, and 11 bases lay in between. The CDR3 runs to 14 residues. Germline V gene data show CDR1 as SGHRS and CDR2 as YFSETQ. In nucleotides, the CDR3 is TGCGCCAGCAGCTTGGCGGTGGGTTTTGAGACCCAGTACTTC. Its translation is CASSLAVGFETQYF.

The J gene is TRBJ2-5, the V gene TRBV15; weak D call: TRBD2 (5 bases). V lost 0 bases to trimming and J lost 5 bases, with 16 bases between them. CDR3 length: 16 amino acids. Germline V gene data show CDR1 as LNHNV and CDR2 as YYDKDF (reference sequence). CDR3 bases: TGTGCCACCAGCAGAGATGGCCAGCAACGAGGGGAGACCCAGTACTTC. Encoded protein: CATSRDGQQRGETQYF.

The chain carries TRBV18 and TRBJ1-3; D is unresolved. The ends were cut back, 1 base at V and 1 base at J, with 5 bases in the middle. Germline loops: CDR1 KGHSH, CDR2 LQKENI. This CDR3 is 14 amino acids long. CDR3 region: CASSPQGSGNTIYF. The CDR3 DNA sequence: TGTGCCAGCTCACCACAGGGATCTGGAAACACCATATATTTT.

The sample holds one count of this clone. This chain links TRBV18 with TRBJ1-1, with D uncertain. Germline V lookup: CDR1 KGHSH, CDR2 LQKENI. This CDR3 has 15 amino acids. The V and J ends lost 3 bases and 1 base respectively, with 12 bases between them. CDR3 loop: CASSPLSSGNTEAFF. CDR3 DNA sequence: TGTGCCAGCTCACCTCTCAGTTCGGGGAACACTGAAGCTTTCTTT.

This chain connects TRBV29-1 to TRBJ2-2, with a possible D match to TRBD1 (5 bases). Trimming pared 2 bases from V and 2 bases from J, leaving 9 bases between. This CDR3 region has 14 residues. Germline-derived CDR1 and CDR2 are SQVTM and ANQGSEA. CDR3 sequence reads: CSVERGPNTGELFF. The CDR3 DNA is TGCAGCGTTGAAAGGGGCCCCAACACCGGGGAGCTGTTTTTT.